Detailed here is one T cell receptor beta chain. CDR1 and CDR2 (germline): MDHEN, SYDVKM. V lost 6 bases and J 0 bases, leaving 12 bases between the germline ends. CDR3 length equals 15 residues. This sample stems from a study of blood T cell repertoires in COVID-19. This table comes from immunoSEQ multiplex PCR, and its TCRdb copy is limited to in-frame clones, with some not included. The table lists about 220,000 clones, 84% of them singletons. This chain joins TRBV28 and TRBJ1-5, with D uncertain. The receptor was derived from a man aged 30 to 39 with active or convalescent COVID-19. The sequencing input was peripheral blood. Here the CDR3 DNA reads TGTGCCAGCAGCGACTTAACCCATAGCAATCAGCCCCAGCATTTT. Translated, it gives CASSDLTHSNQPQHF.